Following are 2 T cell receptor beta chains from one sample sequenced in a study of technical replicates of blood from a handful of donors. Assay used: immunoSEQ multiplex PCR; TCRdb lists only in-frame clones, some missing. This sample has tens of thousands of clones, with roughly four fifths found just once. Sequences were obtained from PBMCs. All receptors come from a human donor in good health. Some clones in this sample may be carry-over from other donors' samples.

The sample holds a few counts of this clone. This rearrangement joins TRBV10-3 to TRBJ2-7; 9 nucleotides line up with TRBD2. V trimming: 5 bases; J trimming: 3 bases; junction bases outside the gene matches: 2. CDR1 and CDR2 (germline): ENHRY, SYGVKD. There are 13 residues in the CDR3. Here the CDR3 reads CAISYSGSYEQYF. CDR3 coding DNA: TGTGCCATCAGTTATAGCGGGAGCTACGAGCAGTACTTC.

V gene TRBV30 combines with J gene TRBJ1-4; tentative D call: TRBD1 (6 bases). Germline V lookup: CDR1 GTSNPN, CDR2 SVGIG (reference sequence). The CDR3 contains 14 residues. V lost 3 bases to trimming and J lost 4 bases, with 12 bases between them. CDR3 residues: CAWRLRQVNEKLFF. The CDR3 DNA is TGTGCCTGGAGACTCCGACAGGTTAATGAAAAACTGTTTTTT.